This record covers a single T cell receptor (beta chain). The antigen is unknown. This specimen belongs to a study of blood T cells in healthy people across ages. Findings and caveats of the study: With unsorted PBMCs, a conclusive comparison of naive versus antigen-experienced cells was not possible.

CDR3 length: 14 amino acids. The ends were cut back, 4 bases at V and 5 bases at J, with 16 bases in the middle. The germline V gene has CDR1 SGHRS and CDR2 YFSETQ. A sample-barcoded 5' primer and a J-beta primer mix were used in a second PCR of roughly 6 to 11 cycles. Via MiXCR, TCRdb re-called the 5' RACE reads, giving one row per CDR3 protein. The data show approximately 2,000,000 distinct CDR3 sequences, approximately 40% seen once. The source material was blood. The V gene is TRBV5-1, the J gene TRBJ2-7; no reliable D call. The sequence was obtained from a human donor in good health. Here the CDR3 reads CASSEGDFFDEQYF. DNA of the CDR3: TGCGCCAGCAGCGAAGGAGACTTCTTCGACGAGCAGTACTTC.